The 13 T cell receptor beta chains in this list originate from one sample, sequenced in a study of blood T cells in healthy people across ages. With a J-beta primer mix and a sample-barcoded 5' primer, a second PCR ran 7 to 11 cycles. TCRdb re-called the 5' RACE reads through MiXCR, storing one row per CDR3 protein. Of approximately 2,000,000 distinct CDR3 sequences detected, around 42% appear once; the ten largest clones hold approximately 22%. Sequencing was carried out using blood. These receptors all come from a human donor in good health.

For the CDR3, the DNA is TGTGCCAGCAGCTACGACAGTGGATCACCCCTCCACTTT. Translation gives CASSYDSGSPLHF. This chain joins TRBV5-5 and TRBJ1-6; D is perhaps TRBD1 (5 bases). The V end was cut by 3 bases, the J end by 10 bases, with 11 bases between. CDR3 length equals 13 residues. Germline CDR1 is SGHKS and CDR2 is YYEKEE (reference sequence).

In this sample, this clonotype turned up a few times. The chain recombines TRBV10-3 with TRBJ2-5, with a tentative D call TRBD2 (7 bases). This CDR3 comprises 18 residues. Trimming shortened V by 0 bases and J by 3 bases, and 20 bases separated the two germline ends. Germline values: CDR1 ENHRY, CDR2 SYGVKD. DNA of the CDR3: TGTGCCATCAGTGAGTCGAGTTCGCCGCGGGGGCGGGAAGAGACCCAGTACTTC. Protein: CAISESSSPRGREETQYF.

J is TRBJ2-5 and V is TRBV24-1; 7 nucleotides line up with TRBD1. V trimming: 8 bases; J trimming: 5 bases; junction bases outside the gene matches: 7. From germline, CDR1 is KGHDR and CDR2 SFDVKD. The CDR3 length is 13 residues. DNA for the CDR3: TGTGCCACCAAGACAGGGCGATGGGAGACCCAGTACTTC. Amino acids: CATKTGRWETQYF.

The chain has TRBV2 and TRBJ1-4; D is undetermined. Germline V gene data show CDR1 as SNHLY and CDR2 as FYNNEI. V was pared by 5 bases and J by 4 bases, with 17 bases between. The CDR3 is 16 amino acids. CDR3: CASSHTRISLNEKLFF. The CDR3, as DNA: TGTGCCAGCAGTCATACACGGATCAGTCTTAATGAAAAACTGTTTTTT.

This clonotype was counted between two and nine times. The chain is built from TRBV6-7 and TRBJ1-4; possible D gene TRBD1, 5 bases. TRBV6-7 is an ORF, and what it does is uncertain. The CDR3 is 15 residues long. V lost 2 bases, J lost 5 bases, and 12 bases lay in between. In DNA form, the CDR3 reads TGTGCCAGCAGTTACCCCGGGACGGAGAATGAAAAACTGTTTTTT. Its protein is CASSYPGTENEKLFF.

This rearrangement joins TRBV4-1 to TRBJ1-1; TRBD1 might be the D (6 bases). Trimming took off 3 bases at V and 1 base at J, with 21 bases between the two ends. Germline V gene data show CDR1 as MGHRA and CDR2 as YSYEKL. This CDR3 contains 18 residues. In DNA, the CDR3 is TGCGCCAGCAGCCATAAAAGGGGGGGGAGGGAAAGGAACACTGAAGCTTTCTTT. This codes for CASSHKRGGRERNTEAFF.

The J gene is TRBJ2-1, the V gene TRBV4-1; TRBD1 matches 10 bases. CDR3 length equals 16 residues. The ends lost 0 bases at V and 6 bases at J; junction bases unmatched: 5. From germline, CDR1 is MGHRA and CDR2 YSYEKL. As DNA, the CDR3 is TGCGCCAGCAGCCAAGATAGAGGGACAGGGGTCAATGAGCAGTTCTTC. Its translation: CASSQDRGTGVNEQFF.

In DNA, the CDR3 is TGTGCCAGCACCACATGGAATTCCAACTATGGCTACACCTTC. This translates into CASTTWNSNYGYTF. The chain uses TRBV12-3 or TRBV12-4 and TRBJ1-2; D is unresolved. The CDR3 is 14 amino acids. Between the trimmed V and J ends, which lost 7 bases and 2 bases, there was a span of 14 bases.

To note about this clonotype: The junction departs from germline at one end; a sequencing error may be responsible. The V call is TRBV12-3 or TRBV12-4, the J call TRBJ1-2, with no clear D. CDR3 size: 11 residues. For the CDR3, the DNA is TGTGCCGGCAGTTCCGATTTAGGCTACACCTTC. Its translation: CAGSSDLGYTF.

J is TRBJ2-5 and V is TRBV7-9, with 10 bases aligning to TRBD1. The V gene's germline CDR1 is SEHNR and CDR2 FQNEAQ (reference sequence). With 5 bases clipped from V and 5 bases from J, the junction kept 8 bases outside the gene matches. This CDR3 has 15 amino acids. The CDR3 coding sequence is TGTGCCAGCAGCCCCCCGGGACAGGGGCGGGAGACCCAGTACTTC. It translates to CASSPPGQGRETQYF.

V is TRBV4-1 and J is TRBJ2-5; D is unclear. V lost 6 bases and J 0 bases, leaving 8 bases between the germline ends. The CDR3 length is 13 residues. CDR1 MGHRA and CDR2 YSYEKL come from the germline V gene. CDR3 DNA sequence: TGCGCCAGCAGAGGCCCAAACCAAGAGACCCAGTACTTC. Translation: CASRGPNQETQYF.

This clonotype showed up just once. This rearrangement joins TRBV11-2 to TRBJ2-5; D remains ambiguous. The DNA end favors TRBJ2-7, so the J call may be wrong. Per germline, CDR1 SGHAT and CDR2 FQNNGV. This CDR3 region has 12 residues. This chain's CDR3 is CASSFNHHEQYF. For the CDR3, the DNA is TGTGCCAGCAGCTTTAATCATCACGAGCAGTACTTC.

This clonotype was recorded many times. V usage is TRBV12-3 or TRBV12-4 and J usage is TRBJ2-3; 9 bases align to TRBD1. The CDR3 spans 15 residues. V trimming: 6 bases; J trimming: 1 base; junction bases outside the gene matches: 5. The CDR3 protein is CASSPGTGRTDTQYF. The CDR3 DNA reads as TGTGCCAGCAGCCCTGGGACAGGGCGCACAGATACGCAGTATTTT.